Only a few counts were recorded for the clone carrying this TCR beta chain. No antigen is known for it. The data originate from a study of persistence of HIV-infected CD4 T cells. Cells were stimulated with overlapping HIV-1 Gag 15-mer peptides. CD40L-negative CD69-negative CD45RO-high memory CD4+ T cells were sorted as populations depleted of antigen-responding cells. The CDR3 length is 16 residues. V was pared by 0 bases and J by 0 bases, with 9 bases between. CDR1 LGHNA and CDR2 YNFKEQ come from the germline V gene. The libraries were made with immunoSEQ version 4 in survey mode. Data came from immunoSEQ multiplex PCR; TCRdb stores just in-frame clones and leaves some out. The table lists about 43,000 clones, approximately 80% of them singletons, with 14% in the top ten.

Sequenced here: CD4+ T cells sorted from PBMCs after roughly 18-hour stimulation, sampled from a patient who received antiretroviral therapy. This rearrangement joins TRBV4-2 to TRBJ1-3; D not certain. The TCR was taken from an adult man with HIV who was CMV-seropositive. In DNA form, the CDR3 reads TGTGCCAGCAGCCAAGACGAGCACGTCTCTGGAAACACCATATATTTT. Translating it yields CASSQDEHVSGNTIYF.